This is a list of T cell receptor beta chains from one sample in a study of blood T cell repertoires in COVID-19. This table comes from immunoSEQ multiplex PCR, and its TCRdb copy is limited to in-frame clones, with some not included. The table includes over 150,000 clones, about 86% detected once. The sample taken for sequencing was peripheral blood. All receptors come from a man aged 50-60 years with active or convalescent COVID-19. Each CDR3 is given without its conserved first and last residue.

J gene,V gene,CDR3 protein
TRBJ2-7,TRBV11-2,ASSLEGTGVRHSYEQY
TRBJ2-1,TRBV24-1,ATSDGTSLFEQF
TRBJ2-7,TRBV5-1,ASSEQGLYEQY
TRBJ1-6,TRBV4-2,ASSRPQGQGGSPLH
TRBJ1-1,TRBV7-9,ASSFGVEAF
TRBJ2-5,TRBV7-2,ASSLEGQQETQY
TRBJ1-6,TRBV28,ASRSLGSPLH
TRBJ2-7,TRBV7-9,ASSLLYEQY
TRBJ2-3,TRBV5-4,ASSSPSSDTQY
TRBJ1-2,TRBV5-1,ASSLGSQGSYGYT
TRBJ1-2,TRBV4-2,ASSQDQGTNYGYT
TRBJ1-2,TRBV4-2,ASSPATGGNFYT
TRBJ2-3,TRBV7-2,ASSRRGASTDTQY
TRBJ1-6,TRBV3-1/TRBV3-2,ASSQGTGPYNSPLH
TRBJ2-3,TRBV5-1,ASSWVGTGGSGDTQY
TRBJ2-7,TRBV7-3,ASSPHSGGSYEQY
TRBJ2-7,TRBV10-3,AISEGQGSYEQY
TRBJ2-2,TRBV4-3,ASSQDTNLEVDTGELF
TRBJ1-2,TRBV4-2,ASSQLRGTETNYGYT
TRBJ2-3,TRBV15,ATSADRVNTDTQY